These 2 T cell receptor beta chains were all obtained from the same sample, sequenced in a study of identical twins. TCRdb independently ran MiXCR on the 5' RACE reads; one entry per CDR3 protein. The sample has hundreds of thousands of distinct CDR3 sequences, over 12% seen once. Sequences were obtained from memory (CD45RO+) T cells sorted from blood. Source of these receptors: a woman aged 18 to 35 in good health.

This clonotype has just a few counts. The chain has TRBV10-2 and TRBJ2-1; 9 nucleotides align to TRBD2. The trim removed 8 bases at V and 6 bases at J, leaving 8 bases unmatched. Per the germline V gene, CDR1 is WSHSY and CDR2 is SAAADI. The CDR3 has 14 residues. CDR3 in DNA: TGCGCCAGCCTCACTAGCGGGCAGTTCAATGAGCAGTTCTTC. As protein: CASLTSGQFNEQFF.

The V gene is TRBV5-1, the J gene TRBJ2-1, with a possible D match to TRBD2 (6 bases). V was shortened by 7 bases and J by 8 bases, with 16 bases between the two germline ends. CDR1 is SGHRS and CDR2 is YFSETQ in the germline V gene. The CDR3 consists of 13 residues. CDR3 DNA sequence: TGCGCCAGCGCGCCAGGAGGGGCCGATGAGCAGTTCTTC. It specifies CASAPGGADEQFF.